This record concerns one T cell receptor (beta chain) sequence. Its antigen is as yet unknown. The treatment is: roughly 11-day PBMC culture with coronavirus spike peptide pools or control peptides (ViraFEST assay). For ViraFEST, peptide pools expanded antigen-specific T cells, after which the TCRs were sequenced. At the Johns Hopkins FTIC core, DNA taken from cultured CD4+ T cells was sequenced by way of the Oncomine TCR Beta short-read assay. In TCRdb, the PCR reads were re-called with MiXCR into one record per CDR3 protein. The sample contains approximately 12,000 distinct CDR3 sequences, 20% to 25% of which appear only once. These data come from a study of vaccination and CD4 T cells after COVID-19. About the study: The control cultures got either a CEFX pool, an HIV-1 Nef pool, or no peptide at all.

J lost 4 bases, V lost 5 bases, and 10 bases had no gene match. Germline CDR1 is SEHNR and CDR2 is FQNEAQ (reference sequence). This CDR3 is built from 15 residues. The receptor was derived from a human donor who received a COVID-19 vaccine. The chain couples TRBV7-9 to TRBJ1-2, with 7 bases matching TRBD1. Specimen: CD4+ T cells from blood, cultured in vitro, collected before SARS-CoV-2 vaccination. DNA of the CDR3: TGTGCCAGCAGCCATTTACGACAGGGAAGCTATGGCTACACCTTC. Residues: CASSHLRQGSYGYTF.